This T cell receptor (beta chain) was identified during a study of T cell changes during pregnancy in multiple sclerosis. Assay: immunoSEQ multiplex PCR; the TCRdb copy retains only in-frame clones and omits some. The sample gives around 92,000 clones, approximately 93% of which show up once; almost 1% is in the top ten. Germline loops: CDR1 ENHRY, CDR2 SYGVKD. V dropped 2 bases and J dropped 6 bases, with 5 bases sitting between them. The CDR3 totals 12 residues. The material was peripheral blood, obtained after pregnancy. The sequence derives from a female donor with multiple sclerosis, enrolled in a pregnancy study. This sequence joins TRBV10-3 and TRBJ1-5; D gene unclear. CDR3 DNA sequence: TGTGCCATCAGTGAGCTAAGTCAGCCCCAGCATTTT. It yields the protein CAISELSQPQHF.